The T cell receptor (beta chain) described here comes from a study of T-cell memory formation after mild COVID-19. This CDR3 contains 11 residues. Germline assignment: CDR1 DFQATT and CDR2 SNEGSKA (reference sequence). V lost 1 base and J 8 bases, leaving 6 bases between the germline ends. A single record per CDR3 protein comes from TCRdb applying MiXCR to the 5' RACE reads. The data hold 110,000 to 150,000 distinct CDR3 sequences, with 25% observed a single time. Sequenced sample: PBMCs or a T cell subset sorted from them (not recorded which). This TCR came from an adult woman who had mild COVID-19 (a few samples of this study predate the infection). Cell type and time point are not known. This rearrangement joins TRBV20-1 to TRBJ2-1; D remains ambiguous. CDR3 amino acids: CSARARDEQFF. The CDR3 DNA reads as TGCAGTGCTAGAGCTCGAGATGAGCAGTTCTTC.